Shown below are 20 T cell receptor beta chains from a single sample sequenced in a study of T cell repertoires in cytomegalovirus infection. TCRdb re-analysed the reads in MiXCR, keeping a single row per CDR3 protein. Of under 850,000 distinct CDR3 sequences listed, roughly 35% are singletons. The sample taken for sequencing was PBMCs. Every receptor here comes from a human donor in good health (CMV status not recorded). Some clones in this sample may be carry-over from other donors' samples.

This clonotype has more than one count but fewer than ten. V gene TRBV25-1 combines with J gene TRBJ1-2; 9 bases line up with TRBD1. The CDR3 has 13 amino acids. J gave up 6 bases and V 7 bases, and 6 bases lay outside the gene matches. Germline V lookup: CDR1 MGHDK, CDR2 SYGVNS. CDR3 protein: CASIGTGGHGYTF. CDR3 nucleotides: TGTGCCAGCATAGGCACAGGGGGCCATGGCTACACCTTC.

The genes are TRBV6-8 and TRBJ2-1; D gene unclear. Trimming took 2 bases from V and 2 from J, leaving 10 bases between them. Germline CDR1 reads MNHGY; CDR2 reads SAAAGT. The CDR3 has 15 amino acids. Here the CDR3 reads CASSYLGVPYNEQFF. The CDR3 bases are TGTGCCAGCAGTTACCTTGGGGTCCCCTACAATGAGCAGTTCTTC.

In its sample, this clonotype was seen a few times. The CDR3 nucleotides read TGTGCCAGCAGCTCCTCCCTTACAGGATTCTACTACGAGCAGTACTTC. Its protein is CASSSSLTGFYYEQYF. This chain uses TRBV7-2 with TRBJ2-7; a possible D gene is TRBD1 (5 bases). V lost 4 bases and J 3 bases, leaving 19 bases between the germline ends. The germline gives CDR1 SGHTA, CDR2 FQGNSA. The CDR3 is 16 amino acids.

This clonotype was picked up a small number of times. The V call is TRBV12-3 or TRBV12-4, the J call TRBJ1-5, with D perhaps matching TRBD1 (6 bases). CDR3 length: 16 residues. V was shortened by 5 bases and J by 2 bases, with 16 bases between the two germline ends. The DNA for the CDR3 is TGTGCCAGCAGTCTCAGGGGACTCTGGGGCAATCAGCCCCAGCATTTT. Translation: CASSLRGLWGNQPQHF.

A word on this clonotype: A much more abundant neighbour one base away suggests this may be a read error. The CDR3 DNA reads as TGTGCCAGCTCGGGGGGCTTGTATGAAAAACTGTTTTTT. Translated: CASSGGLYEKLFF. The chain employs TRBV7-2 and TRBJ1-4; D is possibly TRBD1 (6 bases). Looked up from germline, CDR1 is SGHTA and CDR2 is FQGNSA. The V gene lost 8 bases and the J gene lost 6 bases, with 13 bases spanning the gap. The CDR3 length is 13 residues.

The chain uses TRBV4-2 and TRBJ1-6, with D possibly being TRBD1 (6 bases). Germline lookup yields CDR1 LGHNA and CDR2 YNFKEQ. Trimming shortened V by 4 bases and J by 6 bases, and 16 bases separated the two germline ends. This CDR3 contains 16 residues. The CDR3 nucleotides are TGTGCCAGCAGCCTCGTAACCGGGACAAGTAATTCACCCCTCCACTTT. Its protein product is CASSLVTGTSNSPLHF.

The chain links TRBV12-3 or TRBV12-4 to TRBJ1-2; no clear D gene. The CDR3 covers 15 residues. Trimming left V 6 bases short and J 8 bases short, with 22 bases between. The CDR3 nucleotides are TGTGCCAGCAGCCGCGGGGTCGGCGGCCGGGAGGGCTACACCTTC. It translates to CASSRGVGGREGYTF.

V is TRBV5-1 and J is TRBJ1-3; weak D call: TRBD1 (5 bases). V was clipped by 4 bases and J by 3 bases, with 17 bases between them. The CDR3 loop spans 16 amino acids. Germline CDR1 and CDR2: SGHRS and YFSETQ. The CDR3 region has the DNA TGCGCCAGCAGCGAAGATCCTCAGGGAGGTGGAAACACCATATATTTT. Its protein product is CASSEDPQGGGNTIYF.

V usage is TRBV5-1 and J usage is TRBJ2-1, with 9 positions matching TRBD2. The CDR3 consists of 13 residues. Germline lookup yields CDR1 SGHRS and CDR2 YFSETQ. Trimming removed 5 bases from V and 9 bases from J; junction bases left unmatched: 6. CDR3 sequence reads: CASSIKAGGEQFF. CDR3 coding DNA: TGCGCCAGCAGTATTAAAGCGGGGGGTGAGCAGTTCTTC.

The gene calls are TRBV27 and TRBJ2-3, with 10 bases fitting TRBD2. The J segment lost 4 bases and the V segment lost 3 bases, leaving 10 bases of the junction unmatched. Germline V gives CDR1 MNHEY, CDR2 SMNVEV (reference sequence). The CDR3 runs 17 residues. CDR3 protein: CASSFERGGPGSDTQYF. Written as DNA, the CDR3 is TGTGCCAGCAGTTTTGAGCGGGGGGGCCCAGGTTCAGATACGCAGTATTTT.

The chain combines TRBV28 with TRBJ2-2; the D is unclear. Trimming took off 3 bases at V and 1 base at J, with 6 bases between the two ends. This CDR3 has 14 residues. Germline CDR1 is MDHEN and CDR2 is SYDVKM. This CDR3 is CASSLKLNTGELFF. CDR3 sequence (DNA): TGTGCCAGCAGTTTGAAACTGAACACCGGGGAGCTGTTTTTT. Filled out from reference TRBV28 and TRBJ2-2, the complete variable domain reads DVKVTQSSRYLVKRTGEKVFLECVQDMDHENMFWYRQDPGLGLRLIYFSYDVKMKEKGDIPEGYSVSREKKERFSLILESASTNQTSMYLCASSLKLNTGELFFGEGSRLTVL.

The chain links TRBV11-2 to TRBJ2-3; 10 bases fit TRBD2. This CDR3 is 17 amino acids long. Per the germline V gene, CDR1 is SGHAT and CDR2 is FQNNGV. After removal of 6 bases from V and 2 bases from J, the junction contained 11 bases not matched to a gene. CDR3 bases: TGTGCCAGCAGAATACCTCTAGCGGGAGTCCTCACAGATACGCAGTATTTT. Encoded protein: CASRIPLAGVLTDTQYF.

This clonotype was seen more than once but under ten times. The V call is TRBV2, the J call TRBJ2-3; 12 bases are a match to TRBD2. This CDR3 region has 18 residues. The junction had 7 bases not matched to a gene; V was cut back by 3 bases and J by 0 bases. Germline V gene sequence: CDR1 SNHLY, CDR2 FYNNEI. The CDR3 bases are TGTGCCAGCAGTGAGAGACTAGCGGGAGTCGGGAGCACAGATACGCAGTATTTT. Encoded protein: CASSERLAGVGSTDTQYF.

The V gene is TRBV4-2, the J gene TRBJ2-1; 11 bases fit TRBD2. CDR3 length: 15 amino acids. With 1 base clipped from V and 8 bases from J, the junction kept 4 bases outside the gene matches. The germline gives CDR1 LGHNA, CDR2 YNFKEQ. This CDR3 is CASSQGSGGAYEQFF. For the CDR3, the DNA is TGTGCCAGCAGCCAAGGTAGCGGGGGGGCCTATGAGCAGTTCTTC.

The V call is TRBV20-1, the J call TRBJ2-1, with D perhaps matching TRBD2 (6 bases). V dropped 1 base and J dropped 0 bases, with 10 bases sitting between them. CDR1 and CDR2 (germline): DFQATT, SNEGSKA (reference sequence). CDR3 size: 15 residues. CDR3: CSARVSGSSYNEQFF. The CDR3 DNA is TGCAGTGCTAGAGTTAGCGGTAGCTCCTACAATGAGCAGTTCTTC.

This clonotype was detected once. The J gene is TRBJ2-7, the V gene TRBV19, with 7 bases lining up with TRBD1. The CDR3 has 14 residues. The V segment lost 2 bases and the J segment 4 bases; nucleotides outside the gene matches: 5. Germline V gives CDR1 LNHDA, CDR2 SQIVND (reference sequence). CDR3: CASSITGERYEQYF. DNA for the CDR3: TGTGCCAGTAGTATAACAGGGGAAAGATACGAGCAGTACTTC.

This clonotype was seen only a few times. The chain recombines TRBV5-1 with TRBJ2-1, with 7 bases lining up with TRBD2. J gave up 1 base and V 0 bases, and 4 bases lay outside the gene matches. CDR3 length equals 16 residues. Germline V gives CDR1 SGHRS, CDR2 YFSETQ. CDR3 residues: CASSLALAASYNEQFF. In DNA, the CDR3 is TGCGCCAGCAGCTTGGCTCTAGCGGCGTCCTACAATGAGCAGTTCTTC.

This clonotype was picked up a small number of times. The chain employs TRBV4-1 and TRBJ2-7; a possible D gene is TRBD2 (6 bases). Germline CDR1 MGHRA, CDR2 YSYEKL. CDR3 length: 15 amino acids. Trimming removed 7 bases from V and 2 bases from J, with 18 bases in between. The CDR3 spells CASTKKSGEAYEQYF. The CDR3 region has the DNA TGCGCCAGCACGAAGAAGTCGGGAGAGGCCTACGAGCAGTACTTC.

At least ten counts were recorded for this clonotype. The chain joins TRBV7-3 to TRBJ2-2; 8 nucleotides line up with TRBD1. This CDR3 has 16 amino acids. Germline-derived CDR1 and CDR2 are SGHTA and FQGTGA. V lost 5 bases, J lost 5 bases, and 10 bases stayed unmatched. CDR3 in amino acids: CASSLTGGPTTGELFF. CDR3 DNA: TGTGCCAGCAGCCTCACAGGGGGGCCCACTACCGGGGAGCTGTTTTTT.

The V gene is TRBV19, the J gene TRBJ2-3, with 7 bases fitting TRBD1. Trimming at V came to 3 bases and at J to 1 base, leaving 13 bases not matched to a gene. Germline V gene lookup returns CDR1 LNHDA and CDR2 SQIVND (reference sequence). The length of the CDR3 is 18 residues. In DNA, the CDR3 is TGTGCCAGTAGTATTCCCGGCGTGACAGGGCTGGGCACAGATACGCAGTATTTT. It translates to CASSIPGVTGLGTDTQYF. Using reference TRBV19 and TRBJ2-3 for the parts outside the CDR3, the full variable domain is DGGITQSPKYLFRKEGQNVTLSCEQNLNHDAMYWYRQDPGQGLRLIYYSQIVNDFQKGDIAEGYSVSREKKESFPLTVTSAQKNPTAFYLCASSIPGVTGLGTDTQYFGPGTRLTVL.